The T cell receptor (beta chain) described here comes from a study of blood T cells in healthy people across ages. Overall study results and limits: The recorded TCR beta diversity per million T cells decreased in a roughly linear manner with age. The study regarded diversity estimates from one million T cells as underestimates.

Looked up from germline, CDR1 is SGHKS and CDR2 is YYEKEE (reference sequence). The CDR3 covers 15 residues. V lost 3 bases, J lost 7 bases, and 5 bases stayed unmatched. Note on this clonotype: The target antigen is unknown.

The authors ran a second PCR of roughly 6 to 12 cycles using a sample-barcoded 5' primer and a J-beta primer mix. MiXCR, run by TCRdb on the 5' RACE reads, gives a single entry per CDR3 protein. The sample contains hundreds of thousands of distinct CDR3 sequences, 58% of which appear only once. This chain joins TRBV5-5 and TRBJ2-1; 12 positions match TRBD1. The clonotype was recovered from a man aged 25 to 45 in good health. The sequenced sample was blood. CDR3 coding DNA: TGTGCCAGCAGCTGGGGACAGGGGGCAAAAAATGAGCAGTTCTTC. Its translation: CASSWGQGAKNEQFF.